The next 25 T cell receptor beta chains were all read from a single sample in a study of blood T cell repertoires in COVID-19. Clones were sequenced by immunoSEQ multiplex PCR, and TCRdb holds only the in-frame ones, with some missing. Among about 370,000 clones listed, 89% were seen once. The sample consisted of peripheral blood. These receptors were taken from a woman aged 25 to 39 with COVID-19, enrolled during active disease.

In DNA, the CDR3 is TGTGCCAGCAGCTTAGATTTGGGGGCCCAAGGATATTTT. Encoded protein: CASSLDLGAQGYF. V is TRBV11-2 and J is TRBJ1-3; maybe TRBD1 (6 bases). The germline V gene has CDR1 SGHAT and CDR2 FQNNGV. Trimming pared 0 bases from V and 15 bases from J, leaving 15 bases between. The CDR3 loop spans 13 amino acids.

The V and J genes are TRBV15 and TRBJ2-1; 8 bases fit TRBD2. CDR3 length: 14 amino acids. V dropped 3 bases and J dropped 8; count of bases not matched to a gene: 6. Germline CDR1 is LNHNV and CDR2 is YYDKDF (reference sequence). The CDR3 coding sequence is TGTGCCACCAGCAGGGGGGGCGGGAGGCATGAGCAGTTCTTC. Translation gives CATSRGGGRHEQFF.

The chain recombines TRBV10-3 with TRBJ2-1; possibly TRBD1 for D (5 bases). Germline CDR1 reads ENHRY; CDR2 reads SYGVKD. V lost 4 bases and J 8 bases, leaving 15 bases between the germline ends. The CDR3 runs to 14 residues. The CDR3 DNA follows: TGTGCCATCAGTGGGGGCGCAAACACCGATGAGCAGTTCTTC. This translates into CAISGGANTDEQFF.

J is TRBJ1-2 and V is TRBV24-1; TRBD1 is a possible D gene (5 bases). This CDR3 spans 13 amino acids. The germline V gene encodes CDR1 KGHDR and CDR2 SFDVKD. Trimming left V 6 bases short and J 8 bases short, with 15 bases between. The CDR3 loop reads CATSQGAVGGYTF. The CDR3 region has the DNA TGTGCCACCAGTCAGGGTGCAGTCGGCGGCTACACCTTC.

This clone has only a few counts. The chain links TRBV7-2 to TRBJ1-1; D unclear. Germline loops: CDR1 SGHTA, CDR2 FQGNSA. V was trimmed by 4 bases and J by 11 bases, leaving 20 bases between them. The CDR3 is 14 amino acids. In DNA, the CDR3 is TGTGCCAGCAGCTCCCAATCCCGGGATCAATCGGCTTTCTTT. Translating it yields CASSSQSRDQSAFF.

The chain employs TRBV7-2 and TRBJ2-2; possibly TRBD2 for D (6 bases). V lost 5 bases, J lost 1 base, and 20 bases lay in between. The CDR3 spans 18 residues. Germline CDR1 is SGHTA and CDR2 is FQGNSA. The CDR3 here is CASSHSSGLSLNTGELFF. The CDR3 DNA is TGTGCCAGCAGCCACTCTTCGGGACTTTCCCTGAACACCGGGGAGCTGTTTTTT.

The chain couples TRBV2 to TRBJ2-5; the D gene is possibly TRBD2 (6 bases). Germline loops: CDR1 SNHLY, CDR2 FYNNEI. The CDR3 has 16 residues. Trimming took 6 bases from V and 3 from J, leaving 20 bases between them. CDR3 sequence: CASSTVRSSEKETQYF. CDR3 coding DNA: TGTGCCAGCAGCACAGTTCGATCTAGCGAAAAAGAGACCCAGTACTTC.

The chain has TRBV7-2 and TRBJ2-7, with 10 bases fitting TRBD2. Per germline, CDR1 SGHTA and CDR2 FQGNSA. There are 17 residues in the CDR3. Losses at the gene ends were 2 bases for V and 2 bases for J; bases not matched to a gene: 9. The CDR3 sequence is CASSLRAGTSDTYEQYV. For the CDR3, the DNA is TGTGCCAGCAGCTTAAGGGCCGGGACTAGCGATACCTACGAGCAGTACGTC.

This chain connects TRBV4-2 to TRBJ1-3; D remains ambiguous. Germline CDR1 reads LGHNA; CDR2 reads YNFKEQ. Trimming shortened V by 0 bases and J by 0 bases, and 12 bases separated the two germline ends. This CDR3 has 17 amino acids. The CDR3 spells CASSQDLAYLSGNTIYF. For the CDR3, the DNA is TGTGCCAGCAGCCAAGATCTAGCGTACCTCTCTGGAAACACCATATATTTT.

The V call is TRBV28, the J call TRBJ1-5, with D maybe TRBD1 (5 bases). Deletions cut 3 bases from V and 3 bases from J, with 12 bases between. This CDR3 contains 15 residues. From germline, CDR1 is MDHEN and CDR2 SYDVKM. The CDR3: CASSFAGDFNQPQHF. DNA of the CDR3: TGTGCCAGCAGTTTCGCGGGGGACTTCAATCAGCCCCAGCATTTT.

This clone has only a few counts. J is TRBJ2-1 and V is TRBV18; D gene ambiguous. Trimming took off 2 bases at V and 4 bases at J, with 6 bases between the two ends. CDR3 length equals 13 residues. From germline, CDR1 is KGHSH and CDR2 LQKENI. The CDR3 is CASSPGRYNEQFF. CDR3 sequence (DNA): TGTGCCAGCTCACCAGGCCGTTACAATGAGCAGTTCTTC.

CDR3 sequence (DNA): TGTGCCAGCAGCTCGGTTGACAGGGGTCGTTATGAGCAGTTCTTC. This gives the protein CASSSVDRGRYEQFF. The rearrangement joins TRBV5-6 to TRBJ2-1; TRBD1 agrees at 8 bases. The CDR3 covers 15 residues. Germline V lookup: CDR1 SGHDT, CDR2 YYEEEE. Germline trimming cut 3 bases from V and 8 bases from J; bases unmatched to any gene: 10. The full variable domain, completed using reference TRBV5-6 and TRBJ2-1, is DAGVTQSPTHLIKTRGQQVTLRCSPKSGHDTVSWYQQALGQGPQFIFQYYEEEERQRGNFPDRFSGHQFPNYSSELNVNALLLGDSALYLCASSSVDRGRYEQFFGPGTRLTVL.

The genes are TRBV4-2 and TRBJ2-7; 11 bases map to TRBD1. V shed 3 bases, J shed 5 bases, and the junction held 6 bases outside the gene matches. CDR1 is LGHNA and CDR2 is YNFKEQ in the germline V gene. CDR3 length equals 15 residues. The chain's CDR3 is CASSQKDRGHDEQYF. Here the CDR3 DNA reads TGTGCCAGCAGCCAGAAGGACAGGGGGCACGACGAGCAGTACTTC.

The table lists this clone with many counts. The chain recombines TRBV6-1 with TRBJ1-6, with 9 bases identical to TRBD1. The CDR3 has 15 amino acids. Germline V gives CDR1 MNHNS, CDR2 SASEGT. J lost 5 bases, V lost 3 bases, and 2 bases had no gene match. CDR3 bases: TGTGCCAGCAGTGAGGGGACAGGGCATAATTCACCCCTCCACTTT. It specifies CASSEGTGHNSPLHF.

The chain couples TRBV18 to TRBJ2-1; 15 nucleotides line up with TRBD2. V lost 3 bases and J lost 15; bases outside the gene matches: 0. The CDR3 consists of 12 residues. Germline values: CDR1 KGHSH, CDR2 LQKENI. The CDR3 loop reads CASSPGLAGGFF. The CDR3 coding sequence is TGTGCCAGCTCACCGGGACTAGCGGGAGGGTTCTTC.

The chain couples TRBV29-1 to TRBJ2-1; 7 bases line up with TRBD1. The CDR3 covers 12 residues. In germline, CDR1 is SQVTM, CDR2 ANQGSEA. V dropped 8 bases and J dropped 4; count of bases not matched to a gene: 5. The CDR3 DNA follows: TGCAGCTTCGGACAGGCGTACAATGAGCAGTTCTTC. It encodes CSFGQAYNEQFF.

This clone appeared a few times. J is TRBJ1-1 and V is TRBV30, with D possibly being TRBD1 (6 bases). Germline-derived CDR1 and CDR2 are GTSNPN and SVGIG (reference sequence). V dropped 1 base and J dropped 8 bases, with 8 bases sitting between them. This CDR3 is built from 11 residues. The CDR3 sequence: CAWSDRAEAFF. The CDR3 bases are TGTGCCTGGAGTGACAGGGCAGAAGCTTTCTTT.

The chain joins TRBV6-5 to TRBJ2-7, with 10 bases aligning to TRBD2. The V and J ends lost 0 bases and 2 bases, in that order; junction bases with no gene match: 4. Germline loops: CDR1 MNHEY, CDR2 SVGAGI. There are 16 residues in the CDR3. The CDR3 reads CASSYSVAGGTYEQYF. The CDR3 DNA reads as TGTGCCAGCAGTTACTCGGTAGCGGGGGGAACCTACGAGCAGTACTTC.

This clone was found once. The chain employs TRBV10-3 and TRBJ2-7; D unclear. The CDR3 loop spans 13 amino acids. Germline V gene lookup returns CDR1 ENHRY and CDR2 SYGVKD. Deletions cut 2 bases from V and 6 bases from J, with 11 bases between. The CDR3 nucleotides read TGTGCCATCAGTGAGCAGGTCTCCGCCGAGCAGTACTTC. This encodes CAISEQVSAEQYF.

The chain has TRBV3-1 (or the pseudogene TRBV3-2) and TRBJ2-2; D not certain. Trimming pared 4 bases from V and 7 bases from J, leaving 7 bases between. The germline V gene encodes CDR1 LGHDT and CDR2 YNNKEL (reference sequence). The CDR3 is made up of 12 amino acids. Written as DNA, the CDR3 is TGTGCCAGCAGCCGTCCCGGCGGGGAGCTGTTTTTT. This codes for CASSRPGGELFF.

The chain has TRBV3-1 (or the pseudogene TRBV3-2) and TRBJ2-3, with 9 bases lining up with TRBD2. Germline values: CDR1 LGHDT, CDR2 YNNKEL (reference sequence). Trimming removed 3 bases from V and 1 base from J; junction bases left unmatched: 8. This CDR3 comprises 17 residues. The CDR3 is CASSQLSSGVRTDTQYF. The CDR3 nucleotides are TGTGCCAGCAGCCAGCTGTCTAGCGGGGTTCGCACAGATACGCAGTATTTT.

The chain uses TRBV6-5 and TRBJ2-7; weak D call: TRBD2 (6 bases). The V end was cut by 2 bases, the J end by 5 bases, with 16 bases between. The CDR3 extends over 15 amino acids. Germline V lookup: CDR1 MNHEY, CDR2 SVGAGI. The CDR3, as DNA: TGTGCCAGCAGTTACCGGGGGAAGACAATCCACGAGCAGTACTTC. This encodes CASSYRGKTIHEQYF.

The chain joins TRBV24-1 to TRBJ2-1; no reliable D call. The V end lost 9 bases, the J end lost 4 bases, and 18 bases lay between the germline ends. Germline-derived CDR1 and CDR2 are KGHDR and SFDVKD. This CDR3 comprises 15 residues. CDR3 coding DNA: TGTGCCACCGCGCGTTCGCCTGGAGCATACAATGAGCAGTTCTTC. This sequence encodes CATARSPGAYNEQFF.

Comments on this clone: This CDR3 is missing its conserved last phenylalanine or tryptophan, likely due to a read error. Because the CDR3's place on the DNA is in doubt, the DNA is left out and the CDR3 is given as listed by TCRdb. The rearrangement uses TRBV12-3 or TRBV12-4 and TRBJ1-3; the table's D gene call, TRBD1, was not cross checked with the DNA. The CDR3 adds up to 11 amino acids, both ends counted. The CDR3 sequence: CASSLGQRGIY.

The chain links TRBV5-1 to TRBJ1-2; the D gene is possibly TRBD1 (6 bases). This CDR3 region has 17 residues. Germline CDR1 and CDR2: SGHRS and YFSETQ. With 5 bases removed from V and 0 bases from J, the gap between germline ends came to 20 bases. The CDR3 coding sequence is TGCGCCAGCAGATTAGGGGCCGCGGGGGGCTCTAACTATGGCTACACCTTC. This sequence encodes CASRLGAAGGSNYGYTF.